This T cell receptor beta chain was observed in a study of identical twins. Overall study results and limits: Memory repertoires lacked the insertion deficit that abundant cord blood beta clonotypes showed.

Germline CDR1 SGHRS, CDR2 YFSETQ. There are 13 residues in the CDR3. Trimming removed 5 bases at V and 4 bases at J, with 12 bases between. MiXCR, applied by TCRdb to the 5' RACE reads, yields one record per CDR3 protein. Among some 710,000 distinct CDR3 sequences listed, approximately 6.1% were seen once. Details on this clonotype: Its antigen is still unknown.

This receptor was taken from a young man in good health. The chain combines TRBV5-1 with TRBJ1-1; D unclear. Sequencing input: naive T cells sorted from blood. CDR3 sequence reads: CASSWVGGTEAFF. CDR3 coding DNA: TGCGCCAGCAGTTGGGTGGGTGGCACTGAAGCTTTCTTT.